This T cell receptor (beta chain) was obtained from a study of cytomegalovirus exposure and HLA in healthy donors. The V and J ends lost 0 bases and 2 bases, in that order; junction bases with no gene match: 3. Germline V gives CDR1 MGHRA, CDR2 YSYEKL. The CDR3 covers 15 residues. Assay used: immunoSEQ multiplex PCR; TCRdb lists only in-frame clones, some missing. The sample has under 250,000 clones; roughly 84% are singletons. Source material: PBMCs. The receptor comes from a woman between 18 and 29 years old in good health and CMV-seropositive. The chain has TRBV4-1 and TRBJ2-7, with 8 bases that match TRBD2. As DNA, the CDR3 is TGCGCCAGCAGCCAAGATCCGGGACTAGCCTACGAGCAGTACTTC. Protein sequence: CASSQDPGLAYEQYF.